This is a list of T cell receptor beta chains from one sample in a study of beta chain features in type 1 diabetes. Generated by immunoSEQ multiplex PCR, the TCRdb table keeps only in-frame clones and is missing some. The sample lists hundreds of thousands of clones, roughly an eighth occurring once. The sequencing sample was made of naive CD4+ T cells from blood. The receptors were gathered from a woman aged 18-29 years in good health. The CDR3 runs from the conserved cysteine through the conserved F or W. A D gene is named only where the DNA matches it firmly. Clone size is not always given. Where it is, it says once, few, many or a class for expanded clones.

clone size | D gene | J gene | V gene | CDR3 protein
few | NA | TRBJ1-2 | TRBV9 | CASSGTAQAHTF
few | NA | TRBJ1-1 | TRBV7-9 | CASSQQGNTEAFF
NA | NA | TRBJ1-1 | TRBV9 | CASSPRGHLNTEAFF
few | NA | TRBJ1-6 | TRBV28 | CASRRGNSPLHF
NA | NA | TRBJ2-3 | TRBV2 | CASSDQGSTDTQYF
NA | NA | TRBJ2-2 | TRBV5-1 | CASSFRRGELFF
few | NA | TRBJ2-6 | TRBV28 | CASSFGGTGANVLTF
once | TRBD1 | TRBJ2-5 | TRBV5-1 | CASSLGTGGFETQYF
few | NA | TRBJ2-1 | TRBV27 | CASTRLGSNEQFF
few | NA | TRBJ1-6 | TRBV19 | CASSLTGKNSPLHF
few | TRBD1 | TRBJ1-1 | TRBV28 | CASSLSSTGGGEAFF
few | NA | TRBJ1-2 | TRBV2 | CASGAHPYGYTF
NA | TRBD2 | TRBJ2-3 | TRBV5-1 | CASSLTSGTDTQYF
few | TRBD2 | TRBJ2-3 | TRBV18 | CASSPPGLAGGTDTQYF
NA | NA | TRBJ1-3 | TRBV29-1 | CSVEDHPFVRADGNTIYF
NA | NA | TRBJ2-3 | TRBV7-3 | CASSLSLPADTQYF
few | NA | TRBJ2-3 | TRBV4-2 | CASSQETSGDTQYF
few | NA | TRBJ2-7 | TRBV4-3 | CASSQALSGPYEQYF
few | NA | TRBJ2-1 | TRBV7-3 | CASSLRGRGSYNEQFF
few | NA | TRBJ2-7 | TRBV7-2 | CASSPHGDLGIYEQYF
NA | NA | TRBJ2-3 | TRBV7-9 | CASSLRAGSTNTQYF
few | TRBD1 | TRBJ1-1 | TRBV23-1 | CASSQNRGHTEAFF
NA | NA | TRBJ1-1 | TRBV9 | CASSVSGTNTEAFF
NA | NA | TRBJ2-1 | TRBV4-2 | CASSQERASYNEQFF
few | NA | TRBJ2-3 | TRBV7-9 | CASSLGVRLGSHLRGTQYF
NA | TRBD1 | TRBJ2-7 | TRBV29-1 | CSVTGDEQYF
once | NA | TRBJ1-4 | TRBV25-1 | CASSPQAYRVNEKLFF
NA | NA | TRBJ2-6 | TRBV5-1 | CASSLMANSGANVLTF
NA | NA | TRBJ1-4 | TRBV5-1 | CASSPGATGTNEKLFF
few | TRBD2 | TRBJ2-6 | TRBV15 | CATGPGLAGVHWGGANVLTF
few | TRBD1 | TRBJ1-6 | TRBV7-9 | CASSLGDRGGSPLHF
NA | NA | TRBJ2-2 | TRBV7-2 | CASSARPNTGELFF